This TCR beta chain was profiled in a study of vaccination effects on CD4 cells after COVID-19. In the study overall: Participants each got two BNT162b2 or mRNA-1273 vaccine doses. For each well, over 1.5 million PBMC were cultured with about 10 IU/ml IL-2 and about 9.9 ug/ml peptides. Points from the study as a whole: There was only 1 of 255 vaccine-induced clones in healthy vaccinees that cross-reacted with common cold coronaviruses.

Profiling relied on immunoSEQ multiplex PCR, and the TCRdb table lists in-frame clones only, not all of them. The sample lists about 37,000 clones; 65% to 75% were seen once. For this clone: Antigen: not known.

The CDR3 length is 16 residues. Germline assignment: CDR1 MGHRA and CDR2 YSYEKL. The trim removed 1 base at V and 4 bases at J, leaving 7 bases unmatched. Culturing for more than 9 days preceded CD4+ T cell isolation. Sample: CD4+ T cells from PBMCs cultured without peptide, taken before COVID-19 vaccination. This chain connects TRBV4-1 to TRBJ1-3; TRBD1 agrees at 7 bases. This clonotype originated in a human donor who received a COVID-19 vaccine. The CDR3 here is CASSQANRGVGNTIYF. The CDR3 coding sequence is TGCGCCAGCAGCCAAGCCAACAGGGGAGTCGGAAACACCATATATTTT.